The rows below give T cell receptor beta chains drawn from one sample of a study of PD-1 blockade in classical Hodgkin lymphoma. Measured with immunoSEQ multiplex PCR; TCRdb has only the in-frame clones, and not every one. The sample lists tens of thousands of clones, around 78% occurring once. The sequencing used peripheral blood mononuclear cells (PBMCs), collected before the second cycle of nivolumab. The receptors were sampled from a human donor with classical Hodgkin lymphoma. Each CDR3 is given with its conserved first and last residue. A D gene is named only where the DNA matches it firmly. Some rows mark clone size as missing; the rest say once, few, many or name a class of expanded clone.

v_call	j_call	clone_size	d_call	cdr3_nt	cdr3_aa
TRBV5-6	TRBJ1-6	.	TRBD1	TGTGCCAGCAGCTTGGGACAGGGCCGGCTTAATTCACCCCTCCACTTT	CASSLGQGRLNSPLHF
TRBV28	TRBJ1-4	.	TRBD1	TGTGCCAGCAGTTTCCCCTGGACAGGGGGCCTTGAAAAACTGTTTTTT	CASSFPWTGGLEKLFF
TRBV6-6	TRBJ2-3	few	.	TGTGCCAGCAGTTACCCGACAGCTAGCACAGATACGCAGTATTTT	CASSYPTASTDTQYF
TRBV7-9	TRBJ2-7	.	.	TGTGCCAGCAGCGTTGGGGGAACCTACGAGCAGTACTTC	CASSVGGTYEQYF
TRBV15	TRBJ2-7	.	.	TGTGCCACCAGCAGAGATAAGGCAGGGTACTACGAGCAGTACTTC	CATSRDKAGYYEQYF
TRBV7-8	TRBJ2-7	.	TRBD1	TGTGCCAGCAGCCAAGAGTACAGGGGTTACTACGAGCAGTACTTC	CASSQEYRGYYEQYF
TRBV5-1	TRBJ1-1	.	TRBD1	TGCGCCAGCAGCTTATGGACAGGTGGGAACACTGAAGCTTTCTTT	CASSLWTGGNTEAFF
TRBV6-6	TRBJ1-5	.	.	TGTGCCAGCGTCCAGGGTCCTCTTAGCAATCAGCCCCAGCATTTT	CASVQGPLSNQPQHF
TRBV7-2	TRBJ1-2	.	.	TGTGCCAGCAGCTCGCAAGTGTATGGCTACACCTTC	CASSSQVYGYTF
TRBV6-4	TRBJ2-1	.	TRBD2	TGTGCCAGCAGTGACGGGACTAGCGCCTACAATGAGCAGTTCTTC	CASSDGTSAYNEQFF
TRBV18	TRBJ1-1	.	.	TGTGCCAGCTCACTCGGGAGTGCTGGGGACACTGAAGCTTTCTTT	CASSLGSAGDTEAFF
TRBV6-1	TRBJ1-5	.	.	TGTGCCAGCAGTGGGACATTTAGCAATCAGCCCCAGCATTTT	CASSGTFSNQPQHF
TRBV28	TRBJ2-7	.	TRBD2	TGTGCCAGCAGTTCTTCCTTACTAGCGGGGTTTTTCTACGAGCAGTACTTC	CASSSSLLAGFFYEQYF
TRBV9	TRBJ1-1	.	.	TGTGCCAGCAGCGTAGCCGGAGGGGACACTGAAGCTTTCTTT	CASSVAGGDTEAFF
TRBV28	TRBJ1-1	.	.	TGTGCCAGCCCTTCACCCCTAGGCGAGAGAACTGAAGCTTTCTTT	CASPSPLGERTEAFF
TRBV19	TRBJ1-5	few	.	TGTGCCAGTAGTATGCGGGTTTTGAATCAGCCCCAGCATTTT	CASSMRVLNQPQHF
TRBV10-3	TRBJ1-1	few	.	TGTGCCATCAGTGCCTTAGTGAACACTGAAGCTTTCTTT	CAISALVNTEAFF
TRBV4-2	TRBJ2-5	.	TRBD1	TGTGCCAGCAGCCCCTTCGGACAGGGCCCGATAGAGACCCAGTACTTC	CASSPFGQGPIETQYF
TRBV25-1	TRBJ1-1	.	.	TGTGCCAGCAGTCAATTCTTCGACACTGAAGCTTTCTTT	CASSQFFDTEAFF
TRBV5-1	TRBJ2-3	.	TRBD2	TGCGCCAGCAGCCAGGGGACTAGCGGGAGAGGAGATACGCAGTATTTT	CASSQGTSGRGDTQYF
TRBV15	TRBJ2-5	.	.	TGTGCCACCAGCAATCCGAACCGGAAGACCCAGTACTTC	CATSNPNRKTQYF
TRBV11-3	TRBJ1-2	.	.	TGTGCCAGCACTTCGGGACACCTCTATGGCTACACCTTC	CASTSGHLYGYTF
TRBV2	TRBJ2-7	.	.	TGTGCCAGCAGTGAGGCACACTCCTACTACGAGCAGTACTTC	CASSEAHSYYEQYF
TRBV28	TRBJ2-7	.	.	TGTGCCAGCATGAATGCCTACGAGCAGTACTTC	CASMNAYEQYF
TRBV15	TRBJ1-1	.	.	TGTGCCACCAGCAGAGATACGACAGTGAACACTGAAGCTTTCTTT	CATSRDTTVNTEAFF
TRBV7-9	TRBJ1-6	once	.	TGTGCCAGCAGCTTTGACGGAAATTCACCCCTCCACTTT	CASSFDGNSPLHF
TRBV28	TRBJ2-3	.	.	TGTGCCAGCAGTTTTAGGTGGCTGTATTTT	CASSFRWLYF
TRBV7-2	TRBJ1-2	once	.	TGTGCCAGCAGCTTAGTGTGGGGGGCCCTAAAATTC	CASSLVWGALKF
TRBV27	TRBJ1-5	.	TRBD1	TGTGCCAGCAGTTCGACAGGGGGCGGCAGGCCCCAGCATTTT	CASSSTGGGRPQHF
TRBV4-3	TRBJ1-5	.	.	TGCGCCAGCAGCCAAGATCTAACGGTCTCACAGCCCCAGCATTTT	CASSQDLTVSQPQHF
TRBV9	TRBJ2-1	.	.	TGTGCCAGCAGTAGGACAGTCTACAATGAGCAGTTCTTC	CASSRTVYNEQFF
TRBV11-2	TRBJ1-1	.	.	TGTGCCAGCAGATTCGTTGGGAACATGAACACTGAAGCTTTCTTT	CASRFVGNMNTEAFF
TRBV4-3	TRBJ1-6	.	.	TGCGCCAGCAGCCAACGGGGCTCCTATAATTCACCCCTCCACTTT	CASSQRGSYNSPLHF
TRBV19	TRBJ1-2	.	.	TGTGCCAGTGGGGCGAGACCGCCGGATGGCTACACCTTC	CASGARPPDGYTF
TRBV4-1	TRBJ2-1	.	TRBD2	TGCGCCAGCAGCCAAGGATGGCGGGGGAGGTCCTACAATGAGCAGTTCTTC	CASSQGWRGRSYNEQFF
TRBV5-4	TRBJ2-1	few	.	TGTGCCAGCAGCTTGGGACCCCAGGGCAATGAGCAGTTCTTC	CASSLGPQGNEQFF
TRBV9	TRBJ1-5	.	TRBD1	TGTGCCAGCAGCGCTACAGGGGGCATACAGCCCCAGCATTTT	CASSATGGIQPQHF
TRBV25-1	TRBJ2-2	.	.	TGTGCCAGCAGTCAGGACAAGAGCACCGGGGAGCTGTTTTTT	CASSQDKSTGELFF
TRBV28	TRBJ1-4	.	.	TGTGCCAGCAGTTTACCCAGTAATGAAAAACTGTTTTTT	CASSLPSNEKLFF
TRBV5-8	TRBJ2-7	.	.	TGTGCCAGCAGCTTAATTCAGTCCTGGGCTTTCTACGAGCAGTACTTC	CASSLIQSWAFYEQYF
TRBV28	TRBJ1-3	.	.	TGTGCCAGCAGTTTATCCCAGGGGATTGGAAACACCATATATTTT	CASSLSQGIGNTIYF
TRBV7-2	TRBJ2-3	.	.	TGTGCCAGCAGTTCCCCCGCAGCCCCCCGTACGCAGTATTTT	CASSSPAAPRTQYF
TRBV19	TRBJ2-1	once	.	TGTGCCAGTAGTAGGACGCCACACAATGAGCAGTTCTTC	CASSRTPHNEQFF
TRBV18	TRBJ1-4	.	.	TGTGCCAGCCTCGGGGATGGAACTAATGAAAAACTGTTTTTT	CASLGDGTNEKLFF
TRBV7-9	TRBJ1-2	.	.	TGTGCCAGCAACCAGCGGGGGGCGGGCTATGGCTACACCTTC	CASNQRGAGYGYTF
TRBV7-2	TRBJ2-3	.	TRBD1	TGTGCCAGCAGCTTAGCGACAGGGGCAGATACGCAGTATTTT	CASSLATGADTQYF
TRBV28	TRBJ2-7	.	.	TGTGCCAGCGGGACGGTTGCCTACGAGCAGTACTTC	CASGTVAYEQYF
TRBV7-2	TRBJ2-5	.	TRBD2	TGTGCCAGCAGCTTAGTTGCGGGGGAAGAGACCCAGTACTTC	CASSLVAGEETQYF
TRBV28	TRBJ2-5	.	TRBD2	TGTGCCAGCAGTATGAGGACTAGCCCCCAAGAGACCCAGTACTTC	CASSMRTSPQETQYF
TRBV7-2	TRBJ1-5	.	.	TGTGCCAGGGAATCGGGACACAGCAATCAGCCCCAGCATTTT	CARESGHSNQPQHF